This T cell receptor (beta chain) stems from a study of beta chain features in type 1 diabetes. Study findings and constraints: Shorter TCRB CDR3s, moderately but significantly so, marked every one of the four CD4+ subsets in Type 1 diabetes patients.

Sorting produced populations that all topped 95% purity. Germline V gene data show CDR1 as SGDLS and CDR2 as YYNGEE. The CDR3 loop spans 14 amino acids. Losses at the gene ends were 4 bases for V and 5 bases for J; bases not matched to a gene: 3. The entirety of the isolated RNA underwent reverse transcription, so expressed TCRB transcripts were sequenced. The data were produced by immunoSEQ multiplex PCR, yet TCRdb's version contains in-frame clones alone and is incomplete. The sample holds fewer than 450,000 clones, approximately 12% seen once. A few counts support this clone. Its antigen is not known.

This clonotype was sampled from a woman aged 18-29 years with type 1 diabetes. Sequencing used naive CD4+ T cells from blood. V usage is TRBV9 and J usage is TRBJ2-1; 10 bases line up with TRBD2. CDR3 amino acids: CASSPLAGNNEQFF. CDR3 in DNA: TGTGCCAGCAGCCCACTAGCGGGAAACAATGAGCAGTTCTTC.